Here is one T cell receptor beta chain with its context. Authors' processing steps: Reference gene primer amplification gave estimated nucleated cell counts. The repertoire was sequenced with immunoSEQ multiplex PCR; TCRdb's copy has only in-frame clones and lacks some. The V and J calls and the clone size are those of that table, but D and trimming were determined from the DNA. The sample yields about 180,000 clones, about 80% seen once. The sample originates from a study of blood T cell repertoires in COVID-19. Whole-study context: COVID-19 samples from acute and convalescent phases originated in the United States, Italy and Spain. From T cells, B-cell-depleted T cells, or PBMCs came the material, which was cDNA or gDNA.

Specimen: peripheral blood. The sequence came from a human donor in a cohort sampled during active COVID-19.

The CDR3 DNA follows: TGTGCCAGCAGCCCGGACAGGGGCAGGGAAGCGATCTTCGATGAGCAGTTCTTC. Translation gives CASSPDRGREAIFDEQFF. The chain has TRBV13 and TRBJ2-1; TRBD1 aligns across 9 bases. CDR3 length: 18 amino acids. Unmatched junction bases numbered 19, after V lost 5 bases and J lost 8 bases. Germline-derived CDR1 and CDR2 are PRHDT and FYEKMQ (reference sequence).